These 31 T cell receptor beta chains were all obtained from the same sample, sequenced in a study of blood T cell repertoires in COVID-19 (TCRdb year 2020). Libraries were prepared through the immunoSEQ multiplex PCR assay. TCRdb stores this immuneACCESS table with in-frame sequences only. Part of the clones is absent; in the studies checked, under half of the shortfall reflects unresolved V genes, and no reason is known for the rest. The sample table contains 90,000 to 130,000 clones; only one count was recorded for around four fifths of them. The ten biggest clones cover 4% to 5% of the sample. Source material: peripheral blood. Receptors were obtained from a woman aged 70-85 years with acute or convalescent COVID-19.

The genes are TRBV12-3 or TRBV12-4 and TRBJ1-2, with TRBD1 matching over 9 bases. The CDR3 loop spans 11 amino acids. With 6 bases clipped from V and 8 bases from J, the junction kept 1 base outside the gene matches. This CDR3 reads CASRGQGGYTF. The CDR3 DNA sequence: TGTGCCAGCAGGGGACAGGGAGGCTACACCTTC.

This clone was detected many times. The chain links TRBV5-1 to TRBJ2-7, with D hard to call. Per the germline V gene, CDR1 is SGHRS and CDR2 is YFSETQ. The CDR3 loop spans 13 amino acids. The ends were cut back, 3 bases at V and 0 bases at J, with 7 bases in the middle. CDR3 DNA: TGCGCCAGCAGCTCCACGAGCTCCTACGAGCAGTACTTC. Its translation: CASSSTSSYEQYF. Drawing the rest from reference TRBV5-1 and TRBJ2-7, the complete variable domain is KAGVTQTPRYLIKTRGQQVTLSCSPISGHRSVSWYQQTPGQGLQFLFEYFSETQRNKGNFPGRFSGRQFSNSRSEMNVSTLELGDSALYLCASSSTSSYEQYFGPGTRLTVT.

The chain joins TRBV12-3 or TRBV12-4 to TRBJ2-7; TRBD1 matches at 8 bases. The CDR3 consists of 13 residues. Trimming removed 6 bases from V and 6 bases from J; junction bases left unmatched: 7. CDR3: CASRTDRDVEQYF. The CDR3, as DNA: TGTGCCAGCAGGACGGACAGGGATGTCGAGCAGTACTTC.

The V call is TRBV6-1, the J call TRBJ1-2, with D perhaps TRBD1 (6 bases). Germline V gene data show CDR1 as MNHNS and CDR2 as SASEGT. This CDR3 is built from 13 residues. With 7 bases removed from V and 2 bases from J, the gap between germline ends came to 11 bases. CDR3 DNA: TGTGCCAGCAATAGGGGGGGGAACTATGGCTACACCTTC. It encodes CASNRGGNYGYTF.

The chain joins TRBV3-1 (or the pseudogene TRBV3-2) to TRBJ2-5, with 7 bases lining up with TRBD2. The CDR3 consists of 18 residues. Germline trimming cut 3 bases from V and 5 bases from J; bases unmatched to any gene: 18. Germline V CDR1 and CDR2: LGHDT, YNNKEL (reference sequence). This CDR3 reads CASSQESPLGGLRETQYF. Here the CDR3 DNA reads TGTGCCAGCAGCCAGGAATCCCCCCTTGGGGGACTACGTGAGACCCAGTACTTC.

The rearrangement links TRBV5-6 to TRBJ1-1; D gene ambiguous. This CDR3 comprises 12 residues. CDR1 SGHDT and CDR2 YYEEEE come from the germline V gene. The V end lost 4 bases, the J end lost 11 bases, and 15 bases lay between the germline ends. In nucleotides, the CDR3 is TGTGCCAGCAGCGCCGCTAATACCAGGGCTTTCTTT. Amino acid sequence: CASSAANTRAFF.

The V call is TRBV19, the J call TRBJ2-1, with D perhaps TRBD2 (5 bases). V was clipped by 1 base and J by 6 bases, with 25 bases between them. The CDR3 extends over 19 amino acids. The germline CDR1 and CDR2 sequences are LNHDA and SQIVND (reference sequence). For the CDR3, the DNA is TGTGCCAGTAGTATAGCTACCCCGGACTGGAAGCCATATGGCAATGAGCAGTTCTTC. This codes for CASSIATPDWKPYGNEQFF.

The V and J genes are TRBV10-3 and TRBJ1-5; 8 nucleotides match TRBD1. J gave up 1 base and V 6 bases, and 5 bases lay outside the gene matches. The CDR3 covers 15 residues. Germline lookup yields CDR1 ENHRY and CDR2 SYGVKD. The CDR3 spells CAIRETGGSNQPQHF. CDR3 coding DNA: TGTGCCATCAGGGAAACAGGGGGGAGCAATCAGCCCCAGCATTTT.

The V call is TRBV4-2, the J call TRBJ1-3, with 7 bases matching TRBD1. Trimming at V came to 0 bases and at J to 2 bases, leaving 1 base not matched to a gene. Germline CDR1 LGHNA, CDR2 YNFKEQ. CDR3 length equals 15 residues. The CDR3 sequence: CASSQETGAGNTIYF. CDR3 sequence (DNA): TGTGCCAGCAGCCAAGAAACAGGGGCTGGAAACACCATATATTTT.

The CDR3 sequence is CASSPDTDTQYF. In DNA form, the CDR3 reads TGTGCCAGCAGCCCAGACACAGATACGCAGTATTTT. The chain recombines TRBV7-8 with TRBJ2-3; no reliable D call. V was cut by 5 bases and J by 2 bases, with 5 bases left in between. The germline V gene encodes CDR1 SGHVS and CDR2 FQNEAQ. The CDR3 runs 12 residues.

Remarks on this clone: The junction differs from germline at one of its ends, possibly a read error. This rearrangement joins TRBV6-1 to TRBJ2-7; D not resolved. The germline gives CDR1 MNHNS, CDR2 SASEGT. The CDR3 extends over 13 amino acids. The CDR3 nucleotides are TGTGCCAGCAGTGAAGCGGCAGGCTACAAGCAGTACTTC. It translates to CASSEAAGYKQYF.

With respect to this clone: Mismatch with germline at one junction end may stem from a read error. V usage is TRBV7-9 and J usage is TRBJ2-2; D is perhaps TRBD1 (5 bases). This CDR3 has 11 amino acids. Germline CDR1 SEHNR, CDR2 FQNEAQ (reference sequence). DNA for the CDR3: TGCTGGTGGGGCAACACCGGGGAGCTGTTTTTT. Residues: CWWGNTGELFF.

This clone was counted only a few times. V is TRBV28 and J is TRBJ1-5; perhaps TRBD1 as D (5 bases). CDR1 is MDHEN and CDR2 is SYDVKM in the germline V gene. CDR3 length equals 11 residues. V lost 7 bases and J 9 bases, leaving 10 bases between the germline ends. The CDR3, as DNA: TGTGCCAGCACTTCCGGGGGGCCCCAGCATTTT. Translation gives CASTSGGPQHF.

This clone was counted between two and nine times. The chain couples TRBV5-5 to TRBJ1-3, with D hard to call. Germline CDR1 and CDR2: SGHKS and YYEKEE (reference sequence). The CDR3 spans 15 residues. Between the trimmed V and J ends, which lost 2 bases and 6 bases, there was a span of 15 bases. The CDR3 DNA reads as TGTGCCAGCAGCTTACGGGGATTTCAAGAAAACACCATATATTTT. This sequence encodes CASSLRGFQENTIYF.

V gene TRBV5-1 combines with J gene TRBJ2-2; D remains unclear. Trimming shortened V by 0 bases and J by 7 bases, and 10 bases separated the two germline ends. Germline V lookup: CDR1 SGHRS, CDR2 YFSETQ. This CDR3 region has 14 residues. The CDR3 sequence is CASSLDSGVGELFF. The CDR3 DNA follows: TGCGCCAGCAGCTTGGATTCGGGTGTCGGGGAGCTGTTTTTT.

This chain's CDR3 is CASSLGAAGNTIYF. CDR3 coding DNA: TGTGCCAGCAGCTTGGGGGCAGCTGGAAACACCATATATTTT. The gene calls are TRBV5-6 and TRBJ1-3; no clear D. The V end was cut by 0 bases, the J end by 2 bases, with 6 bases between. The length of the CDR3 is 14 residues. Per germline, CDR1 SGHDT and CDR2 YYEEEE.

The chain joins TRBV28 to TRBJ2-3; 12 bases align to TRBD2. V gave up 6 bases and J gave up 7 bases; unmatched junction bases: 8. Germline V CDR1 and CDR2: MDHEN, SYDVKM. This CDR3 is built from 15 residues. DNA for the CDR3: TGTGCCAGCAGCTCGACTAGCGGGAGTGGGAATACGCAGTATTTT. It translates to CASSSTSGSGNTQYF.

The chain has TRBV18 and TRBJ1-2; TRBD1 matches 9 bases. Germline lookup yields CDR1 KGHSH and CDR2 LQKENI. With 2 bases clipped from V and 7 bases from J, the junction kept 8 bases outside the gene matches. The CDR3 runs 15 residues. The CDR3 coding sequence is TGTGCCAGCTCACCAGCCGGGACAGGGTTGAGTGGCTACACCTTC. Translating it yields CASSPAGTGLSGYTF.

V and J are TRBV5-1 and TRBJ1-1; D is ambiguous. CDR3 length: 11 amino acids. The V gene lost 7 bases and the J gene lost 4 bases, with 8 bases spanning the gap. CDR1 and CDR2 from the germline V gene are SGHRS and YFSETQ. In nucleotides, the CDR3 is TGCGCCAGCCGGGTCGGCACTGAAGCTTTCTTT. Translating gives CASRVGTEAFF.

The chain links TRBV5-5 to TRBJ1-1; TRBD1 aligns across 8 bases. The V gene's germline CDR1 is SGHKS and CDR2 YYEKEE (reference sequence). The CDR3 loop spans 14 amino acids. Trimming took 0 bases from V and 5 from J; bases not matched to a gene: 3. For the CDR3, the DNA is TGTGCCAGCAGCTTGGGACAGGGGTCTACTGAAGCTTTCTTT. Translation: CASSLGQGSTEAFF.

The gene calls are TRBV28 and TRBJ1-2; 7 bases agree with TRBD1. The CDR3 totals 13 residues. The V gene's germline CDR1 is MDHEN and CDR2 SYDVKM. The J segment lost 4 bases and the V segment lost 7 bases, leaving 6 bases of the junction unmatched. The CDR3 reads CASIKGGSYGYTF. CDR3 in DNA: TGTGCCAGCATCAAAGGGGGCTCCTATGGCTACACCTTC.

This chain joins TRBV2 and TRBJ1-1; 7 bases are a match to TRBD1. Losses at the gene ends were 1 base for V and 1 base for J; bases not matched to a gene: 0. Germline V gene sequence: CDR1 SNHLY, CDR2 FYNNEI. This CDR3 is built from 14 residues. Written as DNA, the CDR3 is TGTGCCAGCAGTGAAGGGACAGGGAACACTGAAGCTTTCTTT. Its translation is CASSEGTGNTEAFF.

The chain uses TRBV5-4 and TRBJ2-5; D call uncertain. Germline values: CDR1 SGHNT, CDR2 YYREEE (reference sequence). The ends were cut back, 1 base at V and 1 base at J, with 8 bases in the middle. The CDR3 runs to 14 residues. This CDR3 is CASSLFTGQETQYF. In nucleotides, the CDR3 is TGTGCCAGCAGCTTGTTTACGGGCCAAGAGACCCAGTACTTC.

This clone was recorded once. The J gene is TRBJ1-1, the V gene TRBV27, with TRBD1 matching 9 bases. After removal of 5 bases from V and 6 bases from J, the junction contained 7 bases not matched to a gene. Germline lookup yields CDR1 MNHEY and CDR2 SMNVEV (reference sequence). The CDR3 is made up of 14 amino acids. CDR3: CASSPDRGRAEAFF. The CDR3 nucleotides read TGTGCCAGCAGTCCGGACAGGGGTCGAGCTGAAGCTTTCTTT.

This rearrangement joins TRBV5-1 to TRBJ2-5; D is ambiguous. Germline V gene sequence: CDR1 SGHRS, CDR2 YFSETQ. CDR3 size: 14 residues. The germline V and J ends were trimmed by 6 bases and 5 bases, with 17 bases remaining between them. CDR3 DNA sequence: TGCGCCAGCACCCTCTCTAACGGCGGCGAGACCCAGTACTTC. Its protein product is CASTLSNGGETQYF.

The J gene is TRBJ1-3, the V gene TRBV25-1; D ambiguous. There are 13 residues in the CDR3. Trimming removed 7 bases at V and 1 base at J, with 8 bases between. Germline V gene lookup returns CDR1 MGHDK and CDR2 SYGVNS. Here the CDR3 DNA reads TGTGCCAGCACCCAACTTTCTGGAAACACCATATATTTT. Its translation is CASTQLSGNTIYF.

V and J are TRBV6-1 and TRBJ1-4; 10 nucleotides match TRBD1. V shed 0 bases and J 4 bases; nucleotides not matched to a gene: 14. Germline loops: CDR1 MNHNS, CDR2 SASEGT. There are 20 residues in the CDR3. CDR3 amino acids: CASSEALLVDRGRINEKLFF. The CDR3, as DNA: TGTGCCAGCAGTGAAGCGCTTTTGGTCGACAGGGGGCGAATTAATGAAAAACTGTTTTTT.

The chain has TRBV12-3 or TRBV12-4 and TRBJ1-1; D is ambiguous. This CDR3 is 13 amino acids long. V was shortened by 3 bases and J by 4 bases, with 9 bases between the two germline ends. The CDR3: CASSFRRGTEAFF. DNA of the CDR3: TGTGCCAGCAGTTTCCGGAGAGGCACTGAAGCTTTCTTT.

The V and J genes are TRBV7-8 and TRBJ1-3; TRBD1 agrees at 10 bases. CDR1 and CDR2 (germline): SGHVS, FQNEAQ. This CDR3 region has 16 residues. Losses at the gene ends were 5 bases for V and 4 bases for J; bases not matched to a gene: 8. CDR3 region: CASSRGTGAVGNTIYF. CDR3 in DNA: TGTGCCAGCAGCCGCGGGACAGGGGCTGTCGGAAACACCATATATTTT.

The J gene is TRBJ1-6, the V gene TRBV6-5; 12 nucleotides line up with TRBD1. Germline V lookup: CDR1 MNHEY, CDR2 SVGAGI. The CDR3 runs 15 residues. J gave up 10 bases and V 6 bases, and 7 bases lay outside the gene matches. The CDR3 region has the DNA TGTGCCAGCAGACTGGGACAGGGGGCATTCTCACCCCTCCACTTT. It encodes CASRLGQGAFSPLHF.

The V and J genes are TRBV5-1 and TRBJ2-2; perhaps TRBD1 as D (6 bases). The CDR3 totals 15 residues. Germline V gene sequence: CDR1 SGHRS, CDR2 YFSETQ. V lost 2 bases and J 7 bases, leaving 15 bases between the germline ends. CDR3 DNA sequence: TGCGCCAGCAGCTTCCCGGCAGGGGAGCTCGGGGAGCTGTTTTTT. It translates to CASSFPAGELGELFF. The whole variable domain, remainder taken from reference TRBV5-1 and TRBJ2-2, is KAGVTQTPRYLIKTRGQQVTLSCSPISGHRSVSWYQQTPGQGLQFLFEYFSETQRNKGNFPGRFSGRQFSNSRSEMNVSTLELGDSALYLCASSFPAGELGELFFGEGSRLTVL.